The 21 T cell receptor beta chains below all came from one sample that was sequenced in a study of T cell responses to AZD1222 COVID-19 vaccine (dated by TCRdb to the early 2020s). This specimen's time point label, interpreted: baseline before first vaccination. Library preparation was by the immunoSEQ multiplex PCR assay. TCRdb mirrors the immuneACCESS table, restricted to in-frame sequences. Some clones are absent from its copies; in checked studies, under half trace to an unresolved V gene, and the reason for the others is unknown. A total of around 140,000 clones appear in this sample, more than 85% of them only once. 1.6% of the sample is in the top ten clones. The source material was peripheral blood, sampled on day 0 of AZD1222 vaccination. The receptors originated from an adult in good health.

Of note for this clone: The junction does not match germline at one end; this may be a read error. The chain links TRBV11-2 to TRBJ1-2; D is ambiguous. CDR3 size: 12 residues. Germline CDR1 reads SGHAT; CDR2 reads FQNNGV. The CDR3 nucleotides are TGTGCCAGCAGTTTAGGTGGCTATGGCTACACCTTC. Amino acids: CASSLGGYGYTF. Variable domain in full (rest from reference TRBV11-2 and TRBJ1-2): EAGVAQSPRYKIIEKRQSVAFWCNPISGHATLYWYQQILGQGPKLLIQFQNNGVVDDSQLPKDRFSAERLKGVDSTLKIQPAKLEDSAVYLCASSLGGYGYTFGSGTRLTVV.

V usage is TRBV21-1 and J usage is TRBJ1-3; the table names TRBD1, a call not compared with the DNA. TRBV21-1 is a documented pseudogene. The CDR3 has 17 residues. DNA of the CDR3: TGTGCCAGCAGCAATAGGAGGGGGCTCAGCTCTGGAAACACCATATATTTT. Translating gives CASSNRRGLSSGNTIYF.

The V gene is TRBV7-2, the J gene TRBJ1-6; D is unclear. The germline V gene has CDR1 SGHTA and CDR2 FQGNSA. The CDR3 loop spans 14 amino acids. The ends were cut back, 3 bases at V and 9 bases at J, with 12 bases in the middle. CDR3 sequence reads: CASSLPWEVSPLHF. The CDR3, as DNA: TGTGCCAGCAGCTTGCCTTGGGAAGTTTCACCCCTCCACTTT.

This chain joins TRBV18 and TRBJ1-1, with 9 bases lining up with TRBD1. Germline-derived CDR1 and CDR2 are KGHSH and LQKENI. Germline trimming cut 3 bases from V and 6 bases from J; bases unmatched to any gene: 5. The CDR3 extends over 14 amino acids. The CDR3 loop is CASSPGQGDSEAFF. CDR3 sequence (DNA): TGTGCCAGCTCACCGGGACAGGGAGATTCTGAAGCTTTCTTT. The variable domain in full, with the rest retrieved from reference TRBV18 and TRBJ1-1, is NAGVMQNPRHLVRRRGQEARLRCSPMKGHSHVYWYRQLPEEGLKFMVYLQKENIIDESGMPKERFSAEFPKEGPSILRIQQVVRGDSAAYFCASSPGQGDSEAFFGQGTRLTVV.

This chain uses TRBV5-6 with TRBJ1-6; unclear D gene. The germline V gene encodes CDR1 SGHDT and CDR2 YYEEEE. This CDR3 comprises 15 residues. Trimming pared 4 bases from V and 8 bases from J, leaving 16 bases between. CDR3: CASSPRPNSDSPLHF. The CDR3 DNA reads as TGTGCCAGCAGCCCGAGACCGAATTCGGATTCACCCCTCCACTTT.

This chain connects TRBV28 to TRBJ1-3, with D unresolved. With 8 bases removed from V and 5 bases from J, the gap between germline ends came to 19 bases. The CDR3 totals 15 residues. Germline V gene data show CDR1 as MDHEN and CDR2 as SYDVKM. The CDR3 region is CASLTKVFMRNTIYF. The CDR3 bases are TGTGCCAGCCTAACCAAGGTTTTTATGAGAAACACCATATATTTT. Full variable domain (missing parts from reference TRBV28 and TRBJ1-3): DVKVTQSSRYLVKRTGEKVFLECVQDMDHENMFWYRQDPGLGLRLIYFSYDVKMKEKGDIPEGYSVSREKKERFSLILESASTNQTSMYLCASLTKVFMRNTIYFGEGSWLTVV.

CDR3: CASSLGQGLNQPQHF. CDR3 sequence (DNA): TGTGCCAGCAGCTTGGGACAGGGACTCAATCAGCCCCAGCATTTT. The gene calls are TRBV5-4 and TRBJ1-5; 7 bases fit TRBD1. From germline, CDR1 is SGHNT and CDR2 YYREEE (reference sequence). V was clipped by 0 bases and J by 3 bases; unmatched bases: 3. CDR3 length equals 15 residues.

This chain joins TRBV7-2 and TRBJ1-2; D is perhaps TRBD1 (5 bases). The CDR3 totals 13 residues. Trimming left V 8 bases short and J 4 bases short, with 14 bases between. Germline CDR1 and CDR2: SGHTA and FQGNSA. DNA for the CDR3: TGTGCCAGCGCCTGGGACGGAGCCTATGGCTACACCTTC. It codes for CASAWDGAYGYTF.

The V and J genes are TRBV27 and TRBJ1-5; possibly TRBD1 for D (5 bases). Per germline, CDR1 MNHEY and CDR2 SMNVEV (reference sequence). This CDR3 comprises 13 residues. The V end lost 5 bases, the J end lost 6 bases, and 11 bases lay between the germline ends. The DNA for the CDR3 is TGTGCCAGCAGTCATGGGGGGGTTCAGCCCCAGCATTTT. Residues: CASSHGGVQPQHF.

V is TRBV6-5 and J is TRBJ1-6; possible D gene TRBD1, 5 bases. The CDR3 is made up of 15 amino acids. V gave up 6 bases and J gave up 7 bases, with 16 bases separating them. Germline CDR1 and CDR2: MNHEY and SVGAGI. CDR3 bases: TGTGCCAGCAGGCCCCCGGGACGGGAAAATTCACCCCTCCACTTT. Translation gives CASRPPGRENSPLHF.

The chain combines TRBV10-3 with TRBJ2-1, with TRBD2 matching 10 bases. CDR3 length: 13 amino acids. Germline-derived CDR1 and CDR2 are ENHRY and SYGVKD. V gave up 10 bases and J gave up 5 bases; unmatched junction bases: 5. CDR3 residues: CATLAGANNEQFF. The CDR3 nucleotides are TGTGCCACCCTAGCGGGGGCCAACAATGAGCAGTTCTTC.

The J gene is TRBJ2-1, the V gene TRBV7-3, with a weak D call TRBD2 (6 bases). Germline V lookup: CDR1 SGHTA, CDR2 FQGTGA. The length of the CDR3 is 17 residues. Trimming stripped 5 bases from V and 0 bases from J, with 17 bases between. The CDR3, as DNA: TGTGCCAGCAGCCCACTACCGCGGGGAAGCTCCTACAATGAGCAGTTCTTC. Translating it yields CASSPLPRGSSYNEQFF.

V usage is TRBV30 and J usage is TRBJ2-2; 10 bases match TRBD1. V shed 5 bases and J 0 bases; nucleotides not matched to a gene: 21. This CDR3 is built from 21 residues. Germline V gene lookup returns CDR1 GTSNPN and CDR2 SVGIG (reference sequence). The CDR3 sequence: CAWAGHPPRDRGPANTGELFF. The CDR3 nucleotides are TGTGCCTGGGCTGGCCATCCCCCCCGGGACAGGGGACCAGCGAACACCGGGGAGCTGTTTTTT. The full variable domain, rest sourced from reference TRBV30 and TRBJ2-2, is SQTIHQWPATLVQPVGSPLSLECTVEGTSNPNLYWYRQAAGRGLQLLFYSVGIGQISSEVPQNLSASRPQDRQFILSSKKLLLSDSGFYLCAWAGHPPRDRGPANTGELFFGEGSRLTVL.

The V gene is TRBV5-6, the J gene TRBJ1-1; D call uncertain. This CDR3 region has 15 residues. The V and J ends lost 0 bases and 3 bases respectively, with 12 bases between them. Germline-derived CDR1 and CDR2 are SGHDT and YYEEEE. The CDR3 DNA reads as TGTGCCAGCAGCTTGGCGTCAGTCAGCGACACTGAAGCTTTCTTT. It yields the protein CASSLASVSDTEAFF.

This chain connects TRBV7-9 to TRBJ2-1; D call uncertain. Trimming cost V 1 base and J 3 bases, with 4 bases left between them. From germline, CDR1 is SEHNR and CDR2 FQNEAQ (reference sequence). CDR3 size: 13 residues. The CDR3 loop is CASSLGDYNEQFF. CDR3 nucleotides: TGTGCCAGCAGCTTAGGGGACTACAATGAGCAGTTCTTC.

The table lists this clone with a count of one. The J gene is TRBJ2-1, the V gene TRBV27; D is undetermined. Germline V gene sequence: CDR1 MNHEY, CDR2 SMNVEV (reference sequence). The V and J ends lost 3 bases and 8 bases respectively, with 11 bases between them. This CDR3 contains 13 residues. CDR3 loop: CASSLFNNYEQFF. The CDR3 nucleotides are TGTGCCAGCAGTTTGTTCAACAACTATGAGCAGTTCTTC.

This clone appeared once. Written as DNA, the CDR3 is TGTGCCAGCAATATGGGGGCCCATGAGCAGTTCTTC. This translates into CASNMGAHEQFF. This chain uses TRBV11-1 with TRBJ2-1; a weak D match, TRBD1 (6 bases). Per the germline V gene, CDR1 is SGHAT and CDR2 is FQDESV (reference sequence). The CDR3 runs 12 residues. Between the trimmed V and J ends, which lost 7 bases and 8 bases, there was a span of 12 bases.

The chain is built from TRBV7-2 and TRBJ2-7, with 9 positions matching TRBD2. V lost 6 bases, J lost 3 bases, and 15 bases stayed unmatched. The CDR3 covers 17 residues. Germline V gene sequence: CDR1 SGHTA, CDR2 FQGNSA. CDR3 bases: TGTGCCAGCAGTAAAGACCCAGGGGCGGGAGGGAACTACGAGCAGTACTTC. It translates to CASSKDPGAGGNYEQYF.

In regard to this clone: The sample carries other DNA sequences with the same CDR3. The CDR3 sequence is CASSQDRASSSGANVLTF. In DNA, the CDR3 is TGCGCCAGCAGCCAGGACAGGGCATCCTCCTCTGGGGCCAACGTCCTGACTTTC. The chain joins TRBV4-3 to TRBJ2-6, with 8 bases lining up with TRBD1. V dropped 3 bases and J dropped 0; count of bases not matched to a gene: 7. The V gene's germline CDR1 is LGHNA and CDR2 YSLEER. This CDR3 is built from 18 residues.

The V gene is TRBV5-4, the J gene TRBJ1-1, with a possible D match to TRBD1 (6 bases). The CDR3 is 15 residues long. Germline V gene lookup returns CDR1 SGHNT and CDR2 YYREEE (reference sequence). Trimming stripped 3 bases from V and 0 bases from J, with 12 bases between. The CDR3 spells CASSSRTDLNTEAFF. CDR3 coding DNA: TGTGCCAGCAGCTCCCGGACAGACCTGAACACTGAAGCTTTCTTT.

V usage is TRBV30 and J usage is TRBJ1-1, with D maybe TRBD1 (6 bases). The V end was cut by 2 bases, the J end by 6 bases, with 13 bases between. The CDR3 has 13 amino acids. Germline V gene lookup returns CDR1 GTSNPN and CDR2 SVGIG (reference sequence). The CDR3 sequence is CAWSTGLGAEAFF. The CDR3, as DNA: TGTGCCTGGAGTACAGGGCTAGGCGCTGAAGCTTTCTTT.